A selection of T cell receptor beta chains follows, all from one sample in a study of blood T cell repertoires in COVID-19. This table comes from immunoSEQ multiplex PCR, and its TCRdb copy is limited to in-frame clones, with some not included. The repertoire holds over 130,000 clones, with around 73% as singletons. The sample consisted of peripheral blood. The receptors were sampled from a woman between 45 and 65 years old with active or convalescent COVID-19. CDR3s include the opening cysteine and the closing phenylalanine or tryptophan. A D gene is named only where the DNA matches it firmly. Clone size is stated in some rows and not others, as once, few, many or a class when expanded.

D,J,length,size,V,DNA,CDR3
TRBD2,TRBJ2-1,17,-,TRBV4-3,TGCGCCAGCAGCCTTGGGACTGGGACTAGCGGGAGAAATGAGCAGTTCTTC,CASSLGTGTSGRNEQFF
TRBD1,TRBJ2-7,14,-,TRBV30,TGTGCCTGGAGGACAGGGGGCGGAAACTACGAGCAGTACTTC,CAWRTGGGNYEQYF
-,TRBJ2-7,12,-,TRBV29-1,TGCAGCGTTGAATTCACCAGCTACGAGCAGTACTTC,CSVEFTSYEQYF
-,TRBJ1-1,13,-,TRBV27,TGTGCCAGCAGTTCGGGGATGAACACTGAAGCTTTCTTT,CASSSGMNTEAFF
TRBD1,TRBJ1-2,14,-,TRBV7-9,TGTGCCAGCAGCCGAGGGACAGGGGGCGATGGCTACACCTTC,CASSRGTGGDGYTF
TRBD1,TRBJ1-2,13,-,TRBV3-1/TRBV3-2,TGTGCCAGCAGCCAGCCACAGGGGCGCGGCTACACCTTC,CASSQPQGRGYTF
TRBD1,TRBJ2-3,16,once,TRBV10-2,TGCGCCAGCAGTGATCCTTGGACAGGGAGCACAGATACGCAGTATTTT,CASSDPWTGSTDTQYF
-,TRBJ2-7,14,-,TRBV2,TGTGCCAGCAGTGAAGAGCAGGCCGCCTACGAGCAGTACTTC,CASSEEQAAYEQYF
TRBD1,TRBJ1-2,15,-,TRBV6-2/TRBV6-3,TGTGCCAGCAGTTACGACGACAGGGGGCGCGGTGGCTACACCTTC,CASSYDDRGRGGYTF
-,TRBJ2-7,13,-,TRBV18,TGTGCCAGCTCACCCTCAGGGACCTACGAGCAGTACTTC,CASSPSGTYEQYF
TRBD2,TRBJ2-7,15,many,TRBV13,TGTGCCAGCAGCCCGCTGGGCGGGAGTTTCTACGAGCAGTACTTC,CASSPLGGSFYEQYF
-,TRBJ1-1,16,-,TRBV3-1/TRBV3-2,TGTGCCAGCAGCCCCCAAACTTGGACAGAAAACACTGAAGCTTTCTTT,CASSPQTWTENTEAFF
TRBD2,TRBJ2-7,16,-,TRBV4-2,TGTGCCAGCAGCCAGGGTAGCGGGAGTAAGTCCTACGAGCAGTACTTC,CASSQGSGSKSYEQYF
-,TRBJ2-7,16,-,TRBV9,TGTGCCAGCAGCGTAGACGTTATTAGCGGAACCTACGAGCAGTACTTC,CASSVDVISGTYEQYF
TRBD2,TRBJ2-3,16,-,TRBV5-8,TGTGCCAGCAGCCAAAGCGGGGGGGGACCCACAGATACGCAGTATTTT,CASSQSGGGPTDTQYF
-,TRBJ1-2,16,-,TRBV7-3,TGTGCCAGCAGCCCCCCCGGCAGCGGAGCTAACTATGGCTACACCTTC,CASSPPGSGANYGYTF
-,TRBJ1-5,15,-,TRBV30,TGTGCCTGGAGTCGACAGGTCTATAGCAATCAGCCCCAGCATTTT,CAWSRQVYSNQPQHF
TRBD1,TRBJ1-4,15,-,TRBV30,TGTGCCTGGAGTGAGACAGGGGGAATGGGAGAAAAACTGTTTTTT,CAWSETGGMGEKLFF
-,TRBJ2-2,12,once,TRBV7-3,TGTGCCAGCAGCTCTCCGGGCGGGGAGCTGTTTTTT,CASSSPGGELFF
-,TRBJ1-2,11,many,TRBV9,TGTGCCAGCAGCGGATTAGTCGGCTACACCTTC,CASSGLVGYTF
-,TRBJ2-7,14,-,TRBV28,TGTGCCAGCAGCCCAGACGGACTCTCCTACGAGCAGTACTTC,CASSPDGLSYEQYF
-,TRBJ1-2,15,-,TRBV19,TGTGCCAGTACTTCACTACAGGGTGAAGGCTATGGCTACACCTTC,CASTSLQGEGYGYTF
TRBD1,TRBJ2-2,14,once,TRBV6-5,TGTGCCAGCAGTTTCACAGGGGGCGGCGGGGAGCTGTTTTTT,CASSFTGGGGELFF
-,TRBJ1-6,14,once,TRBV6-5,TGTGCCAGCAGTTACTCTAGTTCTGGGAGGCCCCTCCACTTT,CASSYSSSGRPLHF
TRBD2,TRBJ2-3,15,-,TRBV2,TGTGCCAGCATCGGGACTACAACCCGCACAGATACGCAGTATTTT,CASIGTTTRTDTQYF
-,TRBJ2-7,12,-,TRBV7-2,TGTGCCAGCAGCGCGACAGACTACGAGCAGTACTTC,CASSATDYEQYF
TRBD1,TRBJ2-7,15,-,TRBV7-2,TGTGCCAGCAGCTTAGGGAGGACAGGGGCCTTAGAGCAGTACTTC,CASSLGRTGALEQYF
TRBD1,TRBJ2-5,13,-,TRBV2,TGTGCCAGCAGAAGGGGACAGCAAGAGACCCAGTACTTC,CASRRGQQETQYF
TRBD1,TRBJ2-2,14,-,TRBV7-2,TGTGCCAGCAGCCTAAGACAGGGAGCCGGGGAGCTGTTTTTT,CASSLRQGAGELFF
-,TRBJ2-7,13,-,TRBV29-1,TGCAGCGTTGACCTGGGCACAACCTACGAGCAGTACTTC,CSVDLGTTYEQYF
-,TRBJ2-7,14,-,TRBV30,TGTGCCTGGAGTGGACAGTCACCAATCTACGAGCAGTACTTC,CAWSGQSPIYEQYF
-,TRBJ2-6,16,-,TRBV7-2,TGTGCCAGCAGCTTCCGGGGGGCGCTAGGGGCCAACGTCCTGACTTTC,CASSFRGALGANVLTF
-,TRBJ1-1,15,-,TRBV4-1,TGCGCCAGCAGCCAAGACAGGGGAGTAAACACTGAAGCTTTCTTT,CASSQDRGVNTEAFF
-,TRBJ1-1,14,-,TRBV29-1,TGCAGCACTGGGGGAGGGGTGGTGAACACTGAAGCTTTCTTT,CSTGGGVVNTEAFF
TRBD2,TRBJ2-5,14,-,TRBV6-5,TGTGCCACATTAGCGGGAGGGCCCCAAGAGACCCAGTACTTC,CATLAGGPQETQYF
TRBD1,TRBJ1-2,16,-,TRBV29-1,TGCAGCCCCCGTCTGGTAGGACAGGGCCTTTCCTATGGCTACACCTTC,CSPRLVGQGLSYGYTF
TRBD1,TRBJ2-7,14,-,TRBV10-3,TGTGCCATCAGTGTAGGACAGGGGGCCTACGAGCAGTACTTC,CAISVGQGAYEQYF
-,TRBJ1-2,15,few,TRBV18,TGTGCCAGCTCACCGCCCGGGTCGCGTAACTATGGCTACACCTTC,CASSPPGSRNYGYTF
-,TRBJ1-3,15,-,TRBV10-3,TGTGCCATCAGTGAACTTGACAGCTCTGGAAACACCATATATTTT,CAISELDSSGNTIYF
-,TRBJ1-5,14,-,TRBV18,TGTGCCAGCTCACCACAGGGAGGCAATCAGCCCCAGCATTTT,CASSPQGGNQPQHF
-,TRBJ1-1,14,many,TRBV2,TGTGCCAGCACCGTGTCCCAGGGTATCACTGAAGCTTTCTTT,CASTVSQGITEAFF
-,TRBJ1-3,15,-,TRBV6-5,TGTGCCAGCAGTTACTGGCCAGGGGATGGAAACACCATATATTTT,CASSYWPGDGNTIYF
-,TRBJ1-1,9,-,TRBV28,TGTGCCAGCACCCCCCCTCCTTTCTTT,CASTPPPFF
TRBD2,TRBJ2-1,15,-,TRBV7-3,TGTGCCAGCAGCTTGCGACTAGCGGGAGTGGATGAGCAGTTCTTC,CASSLRLAGVDEQFF
TRBD1,TRBJ2-3,15,-,TRBV5-6,TGTGCCAGCAGCTTGGAACAGGGGTATGCCGATACGCAGTATTTT,CASSLEQGYADTQYF
-,TRBJ1-3,16,few,TRBV27,TGTGCCAGCAGCCCCACGTCCGGGGGACTCGGAAACACCATATATTTT,CASSPTSGGLGNTIYF
-,TRBJ1-2,14,-,TRBV30,TGTGCCTGGAGTGTAAATAGACAGGTCTATGGCTACACCTTC,CAWSVNRQVYGYTF
TRBD1,TRBJ1-5,18,-,TRBV19,TGTGCCAGTAGTCCGTGGGGTAAGACAGGGAAAAATTATCAGCCCCAGCATTTT,CASSPWGKTGKNYQPQHF
-,TRBJ2-7,10,few,TRBV30,TGTGCCTGGGATAGGGGGGAGCAGTACTTC,CAWDRGEQYF